This TCR beta chain came from a study of cytomegalovirus exposure and HLA in healthy donors. PCR amplification relied on 60 Vbeta primers (plus 13 Jbeta primers). Libraries were prepared by immunoSEQ multiplex PCR; TCRdb keeps only in-frame clonotypes and omits some of them. The repertoire holds about 150,000 clones, with under 70% as singletons. Trimming left V 7 bases short and J 2 bases short, with 15 bases between. The CDR3 totals 14 residues. The origin of this receptor is a woman between 55 and 75 years old in good health and CMV-seronegative. The V call is TRBV5-3, the J call TRBJ2-5, with D perhaps TRBD1 (5 bases). TRBV5-3 is an open reading frame, and its role is uncertain. Sequences were obtained from PBMCs. In DNA form, the CDR3 reads TGTGCCAGACTTTACAGGAGACCTCAAGAGACCCAGTACTTC. Residues: CARLYRRPQETQYF.